One sample yielded the 14 T cell receptor beta chains listed below, sequenced in a study of T-cell memory formation after mild COVID-19. TCRdb re-derived calls from the 5' RACE reads in MiXCR, one entry per CDR3 protein. This repertoire shows 100,000 or so distinct CDR3 sequences, 8.5% to 14% found once; its top ten account for 40%. The sample comprised PBMCs or a T cell subset sorted from them (not recorded which). These receptors all stem from a man younger than 30 who had mild COVID-19 (a few samples of this study predate the infection). Cell type and time point are not known.

This clonotype has only a few counts. The gene calls are TRBV29-1 and TRBJ2-7, with 8 bases fitting TRBD2. CDR3 size: 14 residues. With 5 bases clipped from V and 5 bases from J, the junction kept 11 bases outside the gene matches. CDR1 is SQVTM and CDR2 is ANQGSEA in the germline V gene. Here the CDR3 reads CSVFQGAGEDEQYF. Written as DNA, the CDR3 is TGCAGCGTTTTCCAAGGAGCGGGGGAGGACGAGCAGTACTTC.

This clonotype was seen a handful of times. This rearrangement joins TRBV9 to TRBJ2-3, with D possibly TRBD2 on 5 matching bases. V gave up 4 bases and J gave up 5 bases, with 14 bases separating them. This CDR3 is built from 14 residues. Germline CDR1 is SGDLS and CDR2 is YYNGEE. CDR3 bases: TGTGCCAGCAGCACCCGGACTCGCCAAGATACGCAGTATTTT. Translation gives CASSTRTRQDTQYF.

This chain connects TRBV13 to TRBJ2-5, with 8 bases identical to TRBD1. CDR1 is PRHDT and CDR2 is FYEKMQ in the germline V gene (reference sequence). V dropped 4 bases and J dropped 5; count of bases not matched to a gene: 3. The length of the CDR3 is 13 residues. Here the CDR3 reads CASSYTGGETQYF. Here the CDR3 DNA reads TGTGCCAGCAGCTACACAGGGGGTGAGACCCAGTACTTC. Full variable domain (outside the CDR3, taken from reference TRBV13 and TRBJ2-5): AAGVIQSPRHLIKEKRETATLKCYPIPRHDTVYWYQQGPGQDPQFLISFYEKMQSDKGSIPDRFSAQQFSDYHSELNMSSLELGDSALYFCASSYTGGETQYFGPGTRLLVL.

This clonotype was detected only a few times. This rearrangement joins TRBV7-8 to TRBJ1-1, with D possibly TRBD1 on 5 matching bases. Germline values: CDR1 SGHVS, CDR2 FQNEAQ. V was pared by 0 bases and J by 4 bases, with 9 bases between. The CDR3 is 14 residues long. CDR3 residues: CASSLALDSTEAFF. For the CDR3, the DNA is TGTGCCAGCAGCTTAGCCCTTGACAGCACTGAAGCTTTCTTT.

This clonotype appeared once. The V gene is TRBV5-4, the J gene TRBJ1-1; 8 nucleotides match TRBD1. The V segment lost 0 bases and the J segment 3 bases; nucleotides outside the gene matches: 7. The germline gives CDR1 SGHNT, CDR2 YYREEE (reference sequence). The CDR3 spans 16 residues. For the CDR3, the DNA is TGTGCCAGCAGCTTGGGGGGCCAGGGGGCTCACACTGAAGCTTTCTTT. This sequence encodes CASSLGGQGAHTEAFF.

This clonotype occurred many times. The chain is built from TRBV7-9 and TRBJ2-7; D possibly corresponds to TRBD1 (5 bases). The CDR3 is 12 amino acids. CDR1 and CDR2 from the germline V gene are SEHNR and FQNEAQ (reference sequence). The V end was cut by 5 bases, the J end by 4 bases, with 9 bases between. The CDR3 here is CASSRRTYEQYF. In DNA, the CDR3 is TGTGCCAGCAGCCGCCGGACATACGAGCAGTACTTC. The full variable domain, in which reference TRBV7-9 and TRBJ2-7 provide the parts outside the CDR3, is DTGVSQNPRHKITKRGQNVTFRCDPISEHNRLYWYRQTLGQGPEFLTYFQNEAQLEKSRLLSDRFSAERPKGSFSTLEIQRTEQGDSAMYLCASSRRTYEQYFGPGTRLTVT.

V usage is TRBV7-2 and J usage is TRBJ2-1; no reliable D call. V was trimmed by 7 bases and J by 4 bases, leaving 5 bases between them. This CDR3 comprises 11 residues. Looked up from germline, CDR1 is SGHTA and CDR2 is FQGNSA. Written as DNA, the CDR3 is TGTGCCAGCACCCTGTACAATGAGCAGTTCTTC. The encoded protein is CASTLYNEQFF. The variable domain in full, completed from reference TRBV7-2 and TRBJ2-1, reads GAGVSQSPSNKVTEKGKDVELRCDPISGHTALYWYRQSLGQGLEFLIYFQGNSAPDKSGLPSDRFSAERTGGSVSTLTIQRTQQEDSAVYLCASTLYNEQFFGPGTRLTVL.

This clonotype was recorded once. The chain carries TRBV5-5 and TRBJ1-6, with D perhaps TRBD1 (5 bases). Germline assignment: CDR1 SGHKS and CDR2 YYEKEE (reference sequence). V was pared by 0 bases and J by 9 bases, with 22 bases between. The CDR3 runs 18 residues. The CDR3: CASSLAPEIVRQGSPLHF. CDR3 DNA sequence: TGTGCCAGCAGCTTGGCTCCGGAGATCGTCCGTCAGGGTTCACCCCTCCACTTT.

This clonotype turned up a few times. J is TRBJ2-1 and V is TRBV11-2; D perhaps matches TRBD2 (5 bases). V was clipped by 3 bases and J by 7 bases, with 16 bases between them. This CDR3 is built from 15 residues. The germline CDR1 and CDR2 sequences are SGHAT and FQNNGV. The CDR3: CASSLFTSPGNEQFF. The CDR3 DNA reads TGTGCCAGCAGCTTGTTCACTAGTCCTGGAAATGAGCAGTTCTTC.

This clonotype was counted only a few times. This rearrangement joins TRBV7-9 to TRBJ1-1; D uncertain. Germline V gene lookup returns CDR1 SEHNR and CDR2 FQNEAQ (reference sequence). This CDR3 is built from 12 residues. The ends were cut back, 7 bases at V and 6 bases at J, with 12 bases in the middle. The CDR3 DNA reads TGTGCCAGCACCACCGCGCCTTCTGAAGCTTTCTTT. It is translated as CASTTAPSEAFF. Full variable domain (remainder filled in from reference TRBV7-9 and TRBJ1-1): DTGVSQNPRHKITKRGQNVTFRCDPISEHNRLYWYRQTLGQGPEFLTYFQNEAQLEKSRLLSDRFSAERPKGSFSTLEIQRTEQGDSAMYLCASTTAPSEAFFGQGTRLTVV.

The J gene is TRBJ2-3, the V gene TRBV19; 8 bases are shared with TRBD2. CDR1 is LNHDA and CDR2 is SQIVND in the germline V gene (reference sequence). J was trimmed by 3 bases and V by 5 bases; bases with no gene match: 4. The CDR3 is 14 amino acids. This CDR3 reads CASSSPSGTDTQYF. DNA for the CDR3: TGTGCCAGTAGTTCCCCTAGCGGGACAGATACGCAGTATTTT.

This clonotype has more than one count but fewer than ten. The chain has TRBV27 and TRBJ2-3; D is undetermined. The CDR3 covers 12 residues. Germline lookup yields CDR1 MNHEY and CDR2 SMNVEV (reference sequence). V lost 7 bases and J 5 bases, leaving 10 bases between the germline ends. The CDR3 protein is CASIGLGDTQYF. CDR3 DNA sequence: TGTGCCAGCATCGGGTTGGGAGATACGCAGTATTTT.

This clonotype was detected only a few times. The chain has TRBV12-5 and TRBJ2-2; D may be TRBD2 (6 bases). Trimming shortened V by 6 bases and J by 0 bases, and 14 bases separated the two germline ends. The CDR3 has 16 amino acids. CDR1 and CDR2 from the germline V gene are LGHNT and FRNRAP. CDR3 protein: CASGSAGTSNTGELFF. In DNA, the CDR3 is TGTGCTAGTGGGTCAGCCGGGACTTCGAACACCGGGGAGCTGTTTTTT.

This chain connects TRBV6-2 or TRBV6-3 to TRBJ1-1, with unresolved D. Trimming removed 7 bases at V and 6 bases at J, with 18 bases between. CDR1 is MNHEY, CDR2 SVGEGT, per germline. This CDR3 comprises 14 residues. DNA of the CDR3: TGTGCCAGCACCCTGGGGTGGGGTATAGCTGAAGCTTTCTTT. It specifies CASTLGWGIAEAFF.